One and the same sample provided the 8 T cell receptor beta chains below, sequenced in a study of blood T cells in healthy people across ages. Primed by a sample-barcoded 5' primer and a J-beta primer mix, a second PCR proceeded for roughly 6 to 12 cycles. TCRdb processed the 5' RACE reads anew with MiXCR; each CDR3 protein has one entry. The repertoire holds some 900,000 distinct CDR3 sequences, with 48% as singletons. Sample: blood. These receptors all come from a man in his thirties or forties in good health.

The chain has TRBV20-1 and TRBJ2-3; D is ambiguous. The CDR3 length is 13 residues. The V end was cut by 1 base, the J end by 2 bases, with 7 bases between. CDR1 DFQATT and CDR2 SNEGSKA come from the germline V gene (reference sequence). The DNA for the CDR3 is TGCAGTGCTAGAGCCCCGGCCACAGATACGCAGTATTTT. It specifies CSARAPATDTQYF.

The chain is built from TRBV7-2 and TRBJ2-7, with 7 bases identical to TRBD2. Germline trimming cut 2 bases from V and 5 bases from J; bases unmatched to any gene: 9. From germline, CDR1 is SGHTA and CDR2 FQGNSA. The CDR3 length is 15 residues. The CDR3 region has the DNA TGTGCCAGCAGCTTAAGAGCCACGGGACTAAACGAGCAGTACTTC. It translates to CASSLRATGLNEQYF. The full variable domain, completed using reference TRBV7-2 and TRBJ2-7, is GAGVSQSPSNKVTEKGKDVELRCDPISGHTALYWYRQSLGQGLEFLIYFQGNSAPDKSGLPSDRFSAERTGGSVSTLTIQRTQQEDSAVYLCASSLRATGLNEQYFGPGTRLTVT.

V is TRBV6-2 or TRBV6-3 and J is TRBJ2-7; D might be TRBD1 (6 bases). CDR1 and CDR2 from the germline V gene are MNHEY and SVGEGT. The CDR3 totals 15 residues. Deletions cut 2 bases from V and 1 base from J, with 12 bases between. The CDR3 protein is CASSYGQGHSYEQYF. The CDR3 DNA reads TGTGCCAGCAGTTACGGCCAGGGGCATTCCTACGAGCAGTACTTC.

V usage is TRBV25-1 and J usage is TRBJ2-7, with 7 bases matching TRBD1. Germline V gives CDR1 MGHDK, CDR2 SYGVNS. Trimming cost V 2 bases and J 1 base; bases outside gene matches: 11. CDR3 length: 17 amino acids. As DNA, the CDR3 is TGTGCCAGCAGTGAAACGGGGACAGAGGGCAGTTCCTACGAGCAGTACTTC. Translating it yields CASSETGTEGSSYEQYF.

This clonotype was picked up a small number of times. The genes are TRBV4-1 and TRBJ1-5; tentative D call: TRBD1 (5 bases). There are 15 residues in the CDR3. Germline CDR1 and CDR2: MGHRA and YSYEKL. V dropped 6 bases and J dropped 7 bases, with 19 bases sitting between them. CDR3 residues: CASRLYAGKEQPQHF. The CDR3 bases are TGCGCCAGCAGATTATACGCAGGGAAGGAACAGCCCCAGCATTTT.

In this sample, this clonotype turned up many times. This chain connects TRBV29-1 to TRBJ2-1; possible D gene TRBD2, 6 bases. The CDR3 contains 13 residues. V gave up 0 bases and J gave up 8 bases, with 11 bases separating them. Germline V gene data show CDR1 as SQVTM and CDR2 as ANQGSEA. The CDR3 DNA reads as TGCAGCGTTGAAGAACTCGGGGGTGATGAGCAGTTCTTC. It specifies CSVEELGGDEQFF.

The chain uses TRBV5-6 and TRBJ2-5; 7 bases are shared with TRBD2. The V gene's germline CDR1 is SGHDT and CDR2 YYEEEE. The CDR3 consists of 16 residues. The junction had 9 bases not matched to a gene; V was cut back by 3 bases and J by 1 base. CDR3 nucleotide sequence: TGTGCCAGCAGCTCCCTGGGGAGGGGACCCCAAGAGACCCAGTACTTC. Translated: CASSSLGRGPQETQYF.

The rearrangement uses TRBV29-1 and TRBJ1-2; 9 bases match TRBD1. The germline CDR1 and CDR2 sequences are SQVTM and ANQGSEA. J lost 5 bases, V lost 3 bases, and 4 bases had no gene match. CDR3 size: 13 residues. The CDR3 nucleotides read TGCAGCGTTGACGCCGGACAGGGGTATGGCTACACCTTC. Its translation: CSVDAGQGYGYTF.